The clone carrying this T cell receptor (beta chain) was recorded a few times. The data originate from a study of blood T cell repertoires in COVID-19. Whole-study context: Sites in the United States, Italy and Spain provided acute and convalescent COVID-19 samples. PBMCs, B-cell-depleted T cells, or T cells provided the cDNA or gDNA that made up the material.

V lost 0 bases and J lost 7, with 11 bases in between. The CDR3 has 15 amino acids. Germline V gene sequence: CDR1 SGHRS, CDR2 YFSETQ. The protocol was immunoSEQ multiplex PCR, while the TCRdb copy is restricted to in-frame clones and leaves out a portion. The data contain around 89,000 clones, about two thirds of them singletons. The TCR sequence derives from a woman older than 75 with acute or convalescent COVID-19. The sample was peripheral blood. V and J are TRBV5-1 and TRBJ1-6; perhaps TRBD1 as D (5 bases). The CDR3 reads CASSLEGAENSPLHF. CDR3 bases: TGCGCCAGCAGCTTGGAAGGGGCTGAGAATTCACCCCTCCACTTT. Complete variable domain (other parts from reference TRBV5-1 and TRBJ1-6): KAGVTQTPRYLIKTRGQQVTLSCSPISGHRSVSWYQQTPGQGLQFLFEYFSETQRNKGNFPGRFSGRQFSNSRSEMNVSTLELGDSALYLCASSLEGAENSPLHFGNGTRLTVT.